This TCR beta chain was recorded in a study of beta chain features in type 1 diabetes. CDR1 and CDR2 (germline): SGHDN, FVKESK. This CDR3 is 15 amino acids long. With 2 bases removed from V and 4 bases from J, the gap between germline ends came to 14 bases. All of the isolated RNA was reverse transcribed, so expressed TCRB transcripts were sequenced. Libraries were prepared by immunoSEQ multiplex PCR; TCRdb keeps only in-frame clonotypes and omits some of them. The profile shows 860,000 or so clones, 15% to 20% of them singletons. Whole-study findings and limits: Still unanswered here is whether HLA type influences TCRB rearrangement.

Comments on this clone: Its antigen is unidentified.

The material sequenced was naive CD4+ T cells from blood. The receptor's source is a woman under 30 in good health. The chain joins TRBV14 to TRBJ1-1; a possible D gene is TRBD1 (6 bases). This chain's CDR3 is CASSQRLGGPTEAFF. CDR3 nucleotides: TGTGCCAGCAGCCAACGCCTCGGGGGCCCCACTGAAGCTTTCTTT. The whole variable domain, remainder taken from reference TRBV14 and TRBJ1-1, is EAGVTQFPSHSVIEKGQTVTLRCDPISGHDNLYWYRRVMGKEIKFLLHFVKESKQDESGMPNNRFLAERTGGTYSTLKVQPAELEDSGVYFCASSQRLGGPTEAFFGQGTRLTVV.